This T cell receptor beta chain was profiled in a study of OX40 agonist ivuxolimab in advanced cancers. Points from the study as a whole: Average numbers of expanded clones were greater in CD8+ T cells than in CD4+.

V dropped 7 bases and J dropped 4 bases, with 13 bases sitting between them. Germline loops: CDR1 LNHDA, CDR2 SQIVND (reference sequence). The CDR3 is 13 residues long. As for this clone: Its specificity is not known.

The table came from immunoSEQ multiplex PCR; TCRdb's copy has only in-frame clones and leaves some out. The table lists 120,000 or so clones, over 85% of them singletons. Material: CD4+ or CD8+ T cells sorted from blood, obtained in a trial of the OX40 agonist ivuxolimab. V and J are TRBV19 and TRBJ1-1, with D unresolved. This receptor was taken from an adult with an advanced solid tumor such as melanoma, head and neck, liver or kidney cancer. Here the CDR3 DNA reads TGTGCCAGTATTCGGGAGGGTCGCACTGAAGCTTTCTTT. Residues: CASIREGRTEAFF.